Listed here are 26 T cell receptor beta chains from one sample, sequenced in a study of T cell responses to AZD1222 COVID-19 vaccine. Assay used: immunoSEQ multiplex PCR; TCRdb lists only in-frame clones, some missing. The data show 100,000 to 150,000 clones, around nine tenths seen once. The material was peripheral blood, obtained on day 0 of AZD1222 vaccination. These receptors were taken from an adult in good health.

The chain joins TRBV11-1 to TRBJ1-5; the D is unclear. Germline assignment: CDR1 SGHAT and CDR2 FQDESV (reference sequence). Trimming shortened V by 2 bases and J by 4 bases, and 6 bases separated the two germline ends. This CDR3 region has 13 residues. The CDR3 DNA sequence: TGTGCCAGCAGCTTATCGGGGAATCAGCCCCAGCATTTT. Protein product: CASSLSGNQPQHF.

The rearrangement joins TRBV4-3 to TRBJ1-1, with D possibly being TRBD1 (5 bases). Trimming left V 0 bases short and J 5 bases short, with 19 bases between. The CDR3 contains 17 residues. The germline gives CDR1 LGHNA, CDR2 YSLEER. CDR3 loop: CASSQDHGRVGRTEAFF. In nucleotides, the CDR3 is TGCGCCAGCAGCCAAGATCACGGCAGGGTGGGACGGACTGAAGCTTTCTTT.

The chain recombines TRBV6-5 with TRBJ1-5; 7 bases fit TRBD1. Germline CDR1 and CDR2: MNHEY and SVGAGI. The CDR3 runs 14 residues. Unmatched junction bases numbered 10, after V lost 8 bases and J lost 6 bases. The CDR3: CASLTGKGGQPQHF. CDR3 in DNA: TGTGCCAGCTTGACAGGGAAGGGGGGTCAGCCCCAGCATTTT.

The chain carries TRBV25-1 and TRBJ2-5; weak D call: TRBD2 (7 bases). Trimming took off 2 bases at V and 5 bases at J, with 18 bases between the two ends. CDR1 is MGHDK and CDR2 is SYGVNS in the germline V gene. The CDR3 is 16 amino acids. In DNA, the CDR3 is TGTGCCAGCAGTGAAAGTGGGGGGGCGATATTTGAGACCCAGTACTTC. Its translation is CASSESGGAIFETQYF.

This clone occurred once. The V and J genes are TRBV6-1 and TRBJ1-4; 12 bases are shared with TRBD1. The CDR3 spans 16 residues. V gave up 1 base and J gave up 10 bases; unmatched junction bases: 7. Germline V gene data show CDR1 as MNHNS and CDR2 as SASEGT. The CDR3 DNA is TGTGCCAGCAGTGAAGGCCCCGGGACAGGGGGCCGAAAACTGTTTTTT. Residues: CASSEGPGTGGRKLFF.

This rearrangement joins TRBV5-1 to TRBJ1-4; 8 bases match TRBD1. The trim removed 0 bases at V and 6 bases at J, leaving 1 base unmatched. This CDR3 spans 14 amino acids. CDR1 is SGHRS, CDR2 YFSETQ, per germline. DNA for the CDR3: TGCGCCAGCAGCTTGGAACAGGGGGATGAAAAACTGTTTTTT. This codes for CASSLEQGDEKLFF.

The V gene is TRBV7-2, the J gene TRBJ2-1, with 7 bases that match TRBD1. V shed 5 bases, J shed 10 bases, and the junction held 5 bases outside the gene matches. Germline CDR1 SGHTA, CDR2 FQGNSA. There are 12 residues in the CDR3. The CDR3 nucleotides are TGTGCCAGCAGCCGATGGACAGGAGAGCAGTTCTTC. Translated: CASSRWTGEQFF. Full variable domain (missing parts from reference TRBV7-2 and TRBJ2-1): GAGVSQSPSNKVTEKGKDVELRCDPISGHTALYWYRQSLGQGLEFLIYFQGNSAPDKSGLPSDRFSAERTGGSVSTLTIQRTQQEDSAVYLCASSRWTGEQFFGPGTRLTVL.

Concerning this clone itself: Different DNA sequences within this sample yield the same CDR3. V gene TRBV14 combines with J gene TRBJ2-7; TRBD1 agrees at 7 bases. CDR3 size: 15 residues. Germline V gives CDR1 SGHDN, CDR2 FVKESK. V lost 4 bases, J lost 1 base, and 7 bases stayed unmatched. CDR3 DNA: TGTGCCAGCAGCCGACGACAGGGTCGTTCCTACGAGCAGTACTTC. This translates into CASSRRQGRSYEQYF.

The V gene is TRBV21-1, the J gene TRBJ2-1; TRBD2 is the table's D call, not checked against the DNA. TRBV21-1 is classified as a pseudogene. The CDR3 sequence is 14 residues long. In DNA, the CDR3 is TGTGCCACCGGGGGGGGGACTTCGGGTAATGAGCAGTTCTTC. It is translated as CATGGGTSGNEQFF.

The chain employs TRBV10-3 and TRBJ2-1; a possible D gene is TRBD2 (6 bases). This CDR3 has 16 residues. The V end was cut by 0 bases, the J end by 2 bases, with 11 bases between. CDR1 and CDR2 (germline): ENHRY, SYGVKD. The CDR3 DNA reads TGTGCCATCAGTGAGTCGACCCAGCGGGCCTACAATGAGCAGTTCTTC. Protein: CAISESTQRAYNEQFF.

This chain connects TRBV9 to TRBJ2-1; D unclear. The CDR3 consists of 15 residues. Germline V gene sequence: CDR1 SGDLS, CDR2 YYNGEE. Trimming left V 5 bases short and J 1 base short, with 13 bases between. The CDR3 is CASSAQAPSYNEQFF. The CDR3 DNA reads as TGTGCCAGCAGTGCCCAGGCTCCTTCCTACAATGAGCAGTTCTTC.

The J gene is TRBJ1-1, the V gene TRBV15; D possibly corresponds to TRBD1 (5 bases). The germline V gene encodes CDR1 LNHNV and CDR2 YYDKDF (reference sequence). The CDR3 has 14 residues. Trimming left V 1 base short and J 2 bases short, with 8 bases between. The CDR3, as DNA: TGTGCCACCAGCAGAGGAGGGGTTAACACTGAAGCTTTCTTT. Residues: CATSRGGVNTEAFF.

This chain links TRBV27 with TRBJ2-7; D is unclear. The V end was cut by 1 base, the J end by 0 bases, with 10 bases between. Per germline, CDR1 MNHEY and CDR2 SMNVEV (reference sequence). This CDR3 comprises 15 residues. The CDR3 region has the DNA TGTGCCAGCAGTTTATTTTCCCGAGACTCCTACGAGCAGTACTTC. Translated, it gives CASSLFSRDSYEQYF.

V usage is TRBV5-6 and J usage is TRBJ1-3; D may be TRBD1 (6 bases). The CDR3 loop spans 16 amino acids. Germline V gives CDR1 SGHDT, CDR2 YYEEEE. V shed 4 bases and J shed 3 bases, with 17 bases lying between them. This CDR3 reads CASSPTSGAFGNTIYF. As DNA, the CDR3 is TGTGCCAGCAGCCCTACGTCAGGGGCATTTGGAAACACCATATATTTT.

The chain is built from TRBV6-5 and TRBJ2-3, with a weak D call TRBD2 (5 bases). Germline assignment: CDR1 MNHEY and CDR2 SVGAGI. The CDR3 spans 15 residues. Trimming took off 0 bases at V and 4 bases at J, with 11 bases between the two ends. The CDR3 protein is CASSYSRRSPDTQYF. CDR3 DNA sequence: TGTGCCAGCAGTTACTCGCGGAGGTCCCCAGATACGCAGTATTTT.

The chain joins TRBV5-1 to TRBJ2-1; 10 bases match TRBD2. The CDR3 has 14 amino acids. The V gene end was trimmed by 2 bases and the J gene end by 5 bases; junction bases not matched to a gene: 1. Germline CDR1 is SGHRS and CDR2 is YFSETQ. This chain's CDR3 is CASSFGLADNEQFF. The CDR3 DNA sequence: TGCGCCAGCAGCTTTGGACTAGCGGACAATGAGCAGTTCTTC. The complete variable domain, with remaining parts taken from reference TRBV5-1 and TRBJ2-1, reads KAGVTQTPRYLIKTRGQQVTLSCSPISGHRSVSWYQQTPGQGLQFLFEYFSETQRNKGNFPGRFSGRQFSNSRSEMNVSTLELGDSALYLCASSFGLADNEQFFGPGTRLTVL.

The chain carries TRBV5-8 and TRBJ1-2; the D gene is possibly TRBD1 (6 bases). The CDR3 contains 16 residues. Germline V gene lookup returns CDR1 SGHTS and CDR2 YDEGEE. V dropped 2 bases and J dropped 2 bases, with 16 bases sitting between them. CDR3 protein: CASSFPGHGPNYGYTF. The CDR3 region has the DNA TGTGCCAGCAGCTTCCCGGGACACGGGCCGAACTATGGCTACACCTTC.

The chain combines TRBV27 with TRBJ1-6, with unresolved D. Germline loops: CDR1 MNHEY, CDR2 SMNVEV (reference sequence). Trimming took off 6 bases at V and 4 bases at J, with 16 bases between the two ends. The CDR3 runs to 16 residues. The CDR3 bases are TGTGCCAGCAGAACTTTTGCGACGGAATATAATTCACCCCTCCACTTT. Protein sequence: CASRTFATEYNSPLHF.

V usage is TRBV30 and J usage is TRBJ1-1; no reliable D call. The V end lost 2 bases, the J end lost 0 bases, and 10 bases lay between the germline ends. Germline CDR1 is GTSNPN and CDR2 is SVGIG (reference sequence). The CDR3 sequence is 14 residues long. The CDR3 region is CAWSRRPLNTEAFF. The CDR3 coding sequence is TGTGCCTGGAGTCGGCGGCCACTGAACACTGAAGCTTTCTTT.

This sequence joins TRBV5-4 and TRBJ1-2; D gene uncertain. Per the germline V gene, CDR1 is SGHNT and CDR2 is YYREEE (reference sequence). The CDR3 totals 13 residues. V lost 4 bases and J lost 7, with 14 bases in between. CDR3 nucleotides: TGTGCCAGCAGCCCCGGGTCTACGAGTGGCTACACCTTC. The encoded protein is CASSPGSTSGYTF. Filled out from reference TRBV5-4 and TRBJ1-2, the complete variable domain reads ETGVTQSPTHLIKTRGQQVTLRCSSQSGHNTVSWYQQALGQGPQFIFQYYREEENGRGNFPPRFSGLQFPNYSSELNVNALELDDSALYLCASSPGSTSGYTFGSGTRLTVV.

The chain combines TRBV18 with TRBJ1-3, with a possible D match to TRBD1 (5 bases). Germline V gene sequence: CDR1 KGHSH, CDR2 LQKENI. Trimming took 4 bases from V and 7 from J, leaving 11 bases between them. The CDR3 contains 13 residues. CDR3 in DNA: TGTGCCAGCTCACTTGGATGGGGGAACACCATATATTTT. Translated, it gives CASSLGWGNTIYF.

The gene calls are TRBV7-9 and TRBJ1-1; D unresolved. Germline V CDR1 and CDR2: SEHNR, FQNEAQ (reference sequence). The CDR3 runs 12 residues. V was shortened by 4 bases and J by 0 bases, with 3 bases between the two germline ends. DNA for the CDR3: TGTGCCAGCAGCTCAGTGAACACTGAAGCTTTCTTT. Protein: CASSSVNTEAFF.

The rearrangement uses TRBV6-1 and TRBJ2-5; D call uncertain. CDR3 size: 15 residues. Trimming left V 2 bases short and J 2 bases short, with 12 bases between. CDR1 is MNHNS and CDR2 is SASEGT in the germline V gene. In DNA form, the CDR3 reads TGTGCCAGCAGTGAAACTATGTTGGCACAAGAGACCCAGTACTTC. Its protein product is CASSETMLAQETQYF.

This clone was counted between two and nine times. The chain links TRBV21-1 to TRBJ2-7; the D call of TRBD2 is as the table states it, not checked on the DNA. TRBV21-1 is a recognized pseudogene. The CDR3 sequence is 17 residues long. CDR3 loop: CASSKRGTSGISYEQYV. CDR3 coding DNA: TGTGCCAGCAGCAAACGAGGGACTAGCGGGATCTCCTACGAGCAGTACGTC.

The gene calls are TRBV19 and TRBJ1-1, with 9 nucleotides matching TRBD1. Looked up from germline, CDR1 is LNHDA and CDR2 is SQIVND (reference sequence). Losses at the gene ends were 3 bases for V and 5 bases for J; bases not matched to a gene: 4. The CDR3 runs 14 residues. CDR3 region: CASSMGQGATEAFF. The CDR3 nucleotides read TGTGCCAGTAGTATGGGACAGGGCGCAACTGAAGCTTTCTTT.

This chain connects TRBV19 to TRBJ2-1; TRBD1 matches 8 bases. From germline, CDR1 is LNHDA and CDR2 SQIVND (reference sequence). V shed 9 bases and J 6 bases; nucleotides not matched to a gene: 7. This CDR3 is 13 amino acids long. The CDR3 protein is CASAGTGFNEQFF. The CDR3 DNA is TGTGCCAGCGCCGGGACAGGCTTCAATGAGCAGTTCTTC. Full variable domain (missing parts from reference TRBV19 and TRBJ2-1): DGGITQSPKYLFRKEGQNVTLSCEQNLNHDAMYWYRQDPGQGLRLIYYSQIVNDFQKGDIAEGYSVSREKKESFPLTVTSAQKNPTAFYLCASAGTGFNEQFFGPGTRLTVL.